This TCR beta chain originates from a study of cytomegalovirus exposure and HLA in healthy donors (dated by TCRdb to about 2017). Context from the whole study: A later analysis indicated that the 95 to 150 validation repertoires were generated on the platform also employed for the roughly 730 repertoires of the first cohort. The aim of the study was to test whether cataloging public T cell receptors could identify signatures of past pathogen exposure. Along with the approximately 700-subject first cohort, a separate validation cohort of over 90 different subjects was used. To predict cytomegalovirus infection status, the study combined high-throughput TCR immunosequencing, statistical association of individual TCRs with disease status, and machine learning.

The donors were included in the validation cohort of some 120 subjects, a group kept apart from the roughly 700-subject first cohort. Libraries came from the immunoSEQ multiplex PCR assay. Regarding the original processing steps: To diagnose cytomegalovirus status from the catalog of TCR beta chain sequences, a statistical classification framework was built. TCRdb stores this immuneACCESS table with in-frame sequences only. Part of the clones is absent; in the studies checked, under half of the shortfall reflects unresolved V genes, and no reason is known for the rest. The V and J calls and clone size are taken from that table; D and trimming were inferred from the DNA. The sample has approximately 180,000 clones on record, 86% of them singletons. The ten largest clones add up to roughly 2.7% of the sample. Note on this clone: Its antigen is unknown. Nothing much larger sits one base from this clone, and base qualities are not available.

V is reduced by 6 bases and J by 3 bases, leaving a spacing of 15 bases between them. CDR1 SQVTM and CDR2 ANQGSEA were looked up in the germline V gene. Measured from the cysteine to the phenylalanine, the CDR3 is 13 residues long. Of the read, only the CDR3 DNA is kept; its 39 bases are in frame from base 1. Beyond this particular receptor, the publication reports: All 120 or so repertoires were used to score co-occurrence in the validation cohort in a later analysis, because that analysis had no HLA typing for the cohort. A few of the identified cytomegalovirus-associated TCR beta chains were confirmed in vitro to be specific for cytomegalovirus antigens. Across donors, most TCR sequences were observed very rarely, whereas some public TCRs were present in many individuals. The classifier was reported to diagnose cytomegalovirus status with high specificity and sensitivity in both the original cohort and the validation cohort. The authors suggested that the approach could potentially be generalized to other disease states and immunological phenotypes. Of the cluster scores, about 94% were above 0 in a later analysis, which found that TCRs clustered in the first cohort also tended to co-occur in the 95 to 150 validation repertoires. In the study, around 160 TCR beta chains were listed as associated with cytomegalovirus.

The sequenced sample was PBMCs. This receptor chain uses TRBV29-1 and TRBJ2-7; a tentative D call is TRBD2 (6 bases match). The sequence was obtained from a young man in good health and CMV-seropositive. CDR3 loop: CSVSSGLIYEQYF. The DNA reads TGCAGCGTCTCCTCGGGACTTATCTACGAGCAGTACTTC.